The subject of this entry is one TCR beta chain. Looked up from germline, CDR1 is LGHNA and CDR2 is YNFKEQ. The CDR3 is made up of 14 amino acids. The germline V and J ends were trimmed by 3 bases and 4 bases, with 10 bases remaining between them. The record originates from a study of T cell changes during pregnancy in multiple sclerosis. Profiling relied on immunoSEQ multiplex PCR, and the TCRdb table lists in-frame clones only, not all of them. This sample has more than 80,000 clones, with about 95% found just once. This sequence originates from a female donor with multiple sclerosis, enrolled in a pregnancy study. Sequencing was performed on peripheral blood, taken in the second trimester of pregnancy. This chain uses TRBV4-2 with TRBJ1-5, with D maybe TRBD1 (6 bases). The DNA of the CDR3 is TGTGCCAGCAGCCAGTACACAGGGAATCAGCCCCAGCATTTT. Encoded protein: CASSQYTGNQPQHF.